These T cell receptor beta chains were read from a single sample in a study of cytomegalovirus exposure and HLA in healthy donors. Only in-frame clones appear in the TCRdb table, and some are missing; sequencing was by immunoSEQ multiplex PCR. The sample includes more than 150,000 clones, about 88% seen only once; the top ten take 2.5% to 3%. The specimen sequenced was PBMCs. The origin of the receptors is a young man in good health and CMV-seronegative. The CDR3 runs from the conserved cysteine through the conserved F or W. The order of the fields is clone size, J gene, V gene, CDR3 length, CDR3 protein. A clone size is listed for some rows: how often the clone was seen (once, few, many), or a class if it is expanded.

clone_size: NA
j_call: TRBJ2-5
v_call: TRBV7-9
cdr3_length: 14
cdr3_aa: CASSLGQGPETQYF

clone_size: NA
j_call: TRBJ2-4
v_call: TRBV18
cdr3_length: 14
cdr3_aa: CASSPDRVRDIQYF

clone_size: NA
j_call: TRBJ2-1
v_call: TRBV13
cdr3_length: 16
cdr3_aa: CASSFSRDSSYNEQFF

clone_size: NA
j_call: TRBJ2-1
v_call: TRBV9
cdr3_length: 15
cdr3_aa: CASSVVGAEGPEQFF

clone_size: once
j_call: TRBJ1-5
v_call: TRBV19
cdr3_length: 18
cdr3_aa: CASRSEGQGWVGNQPQHF

clone_size: NA
j_call: TRBJ2-3
v_call: TRBV7-2
cdr3_length: 15
cdr3_aa: CASSLARASADTQYF

clone_size: NA
j_call: TRBJ2-3
v_call: TRBV28
cdr3_length: 14
cdr3_aa: CAIGGTGSTDTQYF

clone_size: NA
j_call: TRBJ1-6
v_call: TRBV19
cdr3_length: 14
cdr3_aa: CASSPTGGRSPLHF

clone_size: NA
j_call: TRBJ1-1
v_call: TRBV5-1
cdr3_length: 14
cdr3_aa: CASSLEREGTEAFF

clone_size: NA
j_call: TRBJ2-1
v_call: TRBV4-1
cdr3_length: 12
cdr3_aa: CASSHRTGAVFF

clone_size: NA
j_call: TRBJ1-2
v_call: TRBV28
cdr3_length: 13
cdr3_aa: CASSLQILYGYTF

clone_size: once
j_call: TRBJ2-1
v_call: TRBV27
cdr3_length: 14
cdr3_aa: CASSLAGPNNEQFF

clone_size: NA
j_call: TRBJ1-4
v_call: TRBV19
cdr3_length: 14
cdr3_aa: CASSTGQRGEKLFF

clone_size: NA
j_call: TRBJ2-3
v_call: TRBV2
cdr3_length: 14
cdr3_aa: CASSRDRRTDTQYF

clone_size: NA
j_call: TRBJ2-3
v_call: TRBV5-1
cdr3_length: 17
cdr3_aa: CASSLPTSGGVTDTQYF

clone_size: NA
j_call: TRBJ2-2
v_call: TRBV28
cdr3_length: 18
cdr3_aa: CASRPTGWAGIHTGELFF

clone_size: NA
j_call: TRBJ1-6
v_call: TRBV5-1
cdr3_length: 17
cdr3_aa: CASSRQGTGSYNSPLHF

clone_size: NA
j_call: TRBJ2-1
v_call: TRBV6-5
cdr3_length: 15
cdr3_aa: CASSYLSGGGNEQFF

clone_size: NA
j_call: TRBJ2-5
v_call: TRBV5-1
cdr3_length: 16
cdr3_aa: CASSLLPGDGRETQYF

clone_size: NA
j_call: TRBJ2-2
v_call: TRBV30
cdr3_length: 10
cdr3_aa: CAWETGELFF

clone_size: NA
j_call: TRBJ2-1
v_call: TRBV4-3
cdr3_length: 15
cdr3_aa: CASSHALAGDNEQFF

clone_size: NA
j_call: TRBJ1-2
v_call: TRBV4-3
cdr3_length: 15
cdr3_aa: CASSQATGVGYGYTF

clone_size: NA
j_call: TRBJ2-7
v_call: TRBV5-6
cdr3_length: 14
cdr3_aa: CASSSETGGAEQYF

clone_size: NA
j_call: TRBJ2-1
v_call: TRBV6-5
cdr3_length: 15
cdr3_aa: CASTPGQGARNEQFF

clone_size: NA
j_call: TRBJ2-5
v_call: TRBV7-9
cdr3_length: 14
cdr3_aa: CASSFSGQQETQYF

clone_size: NA
j_call: TRBJ1-4
v_call: TRBV2
cdr3_length: 15
cdr3_aa: CASTFRQGANEKLFF

clone_size: NA
j_call: TRBJ2-5
v_call: TRBV10-2
cdr3_length: 15
cdr3_aa: CASSESGDKLETQYF

clone_size: NA
j_call: TRBJ2-3
v_call: TRBV23-1
cdr3_length: 12
cdr3_aa: CAGRQSSDTQYF